Here is one T cell receptor (beta chain) with its context. Trimming took off 2 bases at V and 3 bases at J, with 9 bases between the two ends. The CDR3 covers 14 residues. Germline CDR1 reads MDHEN; CDR2 reads SYDVKM. The data derive from a study of blood T cell repertoires in COVID-19. Study in general: Samples of COVID-19 (acute and convalescent) were obtained from the United States, Italy and Spain. PBMCs, B-cell-depleted T cells, or T cells were the source of the cDNA or gDNA that made up the material.

In the original workflow: The assay estimated nucleated cells by amplifying reference gene primers. Assay used: immunoSEQ multiplex PCR; TCRdb lists only in-frame clones, some missing. Clonal size and the V and J genes are those of that table, whereas D and trimming came from the DNA. The sample contains about 160,000 clones, under 80% of which appear only once. The TCR was taken from a man between 65 and 79 years old with acute or convalescent COVID-19. The sequenced material came from peripheral blood. The rearrangement uses TRBV28 and TRBJ2-3; tentative D call: TRBD2 (5 bases). The CDR3 protein is CASSLGLSTDTQYF. The DNA for the CDR3 is TGTGCCAGCAGTTTAGGACTCTCTACAGATACGCAGTATTTT.